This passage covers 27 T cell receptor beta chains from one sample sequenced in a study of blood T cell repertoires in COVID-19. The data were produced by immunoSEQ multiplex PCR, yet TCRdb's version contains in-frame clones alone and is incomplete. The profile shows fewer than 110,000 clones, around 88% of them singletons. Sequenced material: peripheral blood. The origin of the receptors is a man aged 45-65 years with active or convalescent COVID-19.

The CDR3 here is CASSSGTALNTEAFF. CDR3 bases: TGTGCCAGCAGTTCGGGGACTGCTTTGAACACTGAAGCTTTCTTT. The chain uses TRBV28 and TRBJ1-1, with D perhaps matching TRBD1 (5 bases). Per germline, CDR1 MDHEN and CDR2 SYDVKM. This CDR3 is built from 15 residues. Trimming removed 4 bases at V and 0 bases at J, with 12 bases between.

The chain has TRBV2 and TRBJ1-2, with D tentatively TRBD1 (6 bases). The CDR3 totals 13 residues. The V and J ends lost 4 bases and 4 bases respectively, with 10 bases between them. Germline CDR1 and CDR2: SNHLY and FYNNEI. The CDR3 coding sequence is TGTGCCAGCAGTGGGGGGCTAGGCTATGGCTACACCTTC. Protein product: CASSGGLGYGYTF. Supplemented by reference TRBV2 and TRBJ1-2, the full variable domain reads EPEVTQTPSHQVTQMGQEVILRCVPISNHLYFYWYRQILGQKVEFLVSFYNNEISEKSEIFDDQFSVERPDGSNFTLKIRSTKLEDSAMYFCASSGGLGYGYTFGSGTRLTVV.

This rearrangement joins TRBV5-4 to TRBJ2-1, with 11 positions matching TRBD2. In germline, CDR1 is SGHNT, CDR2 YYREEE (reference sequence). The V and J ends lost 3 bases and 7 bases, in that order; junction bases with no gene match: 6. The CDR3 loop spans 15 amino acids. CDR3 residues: CASSSTSGRGNEQFF. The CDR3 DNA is TGTGCCAGCAGCTCTACTAGCGGGAGAGGGAATGAGCAGTTCTTC.

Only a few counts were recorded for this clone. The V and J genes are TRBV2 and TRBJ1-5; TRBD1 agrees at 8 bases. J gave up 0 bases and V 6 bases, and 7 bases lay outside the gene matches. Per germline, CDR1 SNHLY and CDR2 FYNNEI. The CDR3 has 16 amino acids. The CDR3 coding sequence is TGTGCCAGCAGCCTACGGACAGGGCCTAGCAATCAGCCCCAGCATTTT. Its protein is CASSLRTGPSNQPQHF.

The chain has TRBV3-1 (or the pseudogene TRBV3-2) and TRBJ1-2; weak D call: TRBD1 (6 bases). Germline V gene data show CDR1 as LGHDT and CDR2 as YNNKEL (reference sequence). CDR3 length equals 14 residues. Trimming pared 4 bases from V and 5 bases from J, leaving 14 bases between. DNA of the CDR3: TGTGCCAGCAGCCCCACAGGGAGTTGGTATGGCTACACCTTC. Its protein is CASSPTGSWYGYTF.

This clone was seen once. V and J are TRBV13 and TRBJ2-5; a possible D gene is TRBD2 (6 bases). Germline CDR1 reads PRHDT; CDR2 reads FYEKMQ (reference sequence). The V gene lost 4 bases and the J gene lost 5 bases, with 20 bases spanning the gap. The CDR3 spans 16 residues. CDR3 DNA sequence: TGTGCCAGCAGCTCGACTCCTGGATGGGGGGACGAGACCCAGTACTTC. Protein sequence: CASSSTPGWGDETQYF.

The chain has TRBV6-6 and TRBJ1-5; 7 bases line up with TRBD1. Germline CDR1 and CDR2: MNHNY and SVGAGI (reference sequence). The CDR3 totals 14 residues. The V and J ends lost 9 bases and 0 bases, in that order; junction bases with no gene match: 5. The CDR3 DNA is TGTGCCAGTCGGGGACAGAATAGCAATCAGCCCCAGCATTTT. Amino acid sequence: CASRGQNSNQPQHF.

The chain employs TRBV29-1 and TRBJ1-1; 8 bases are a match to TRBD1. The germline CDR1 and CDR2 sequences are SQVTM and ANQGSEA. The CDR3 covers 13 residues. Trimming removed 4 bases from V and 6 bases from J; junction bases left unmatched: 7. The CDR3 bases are TGCAGCGTTGCGGTGACAGGGGCGCCTGAAGCTTTCTTT. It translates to CSVAVTGAPEAFF. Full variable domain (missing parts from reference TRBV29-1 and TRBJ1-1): SAVISQKPSRDICQRGTSLTIQCQVDSQVTMMFWYRQQPGQSLTLIATANQGSEATYESGFVIDKFPISRPNLTFSTLTVSNMSPEDSSIYLCSVAVTGAPEAFFGQGTRLTVV.

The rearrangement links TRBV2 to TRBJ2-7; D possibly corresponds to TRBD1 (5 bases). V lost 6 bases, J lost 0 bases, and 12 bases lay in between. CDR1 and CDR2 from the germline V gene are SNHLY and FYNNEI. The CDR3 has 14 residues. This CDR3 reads CASSETVTSYEQYF. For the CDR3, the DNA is TGTGCCAGCAGCGAGACAGTCACCTCCTACGAGCAGTACTTC.

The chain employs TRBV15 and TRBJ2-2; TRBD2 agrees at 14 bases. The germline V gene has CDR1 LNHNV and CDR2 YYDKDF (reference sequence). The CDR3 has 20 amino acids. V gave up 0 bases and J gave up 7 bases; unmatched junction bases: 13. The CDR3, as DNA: TGTGCCACCAGCAGAGACCCCTTGAGGACTAGCGGGAGGTGGGGCGGGGAGCTGTTTTTT. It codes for CATSRDPLRTSGRWGGELFF.

CDR3 DNA: TGTGCCAGCAGCCCCTGGGACAGGGAATACGAGCAGTACTTC. Its translation: CASSPWDREYEQYF. The chain links TRBV7-9 to TRBJ2-7; the match to TRBD1 covers 9 bases. The germline V gene has CDR1 SEHNR and CDR2 FQNEAQ (reference sequence). V lost 5 bases and J lost 4; bases outside the gene matches: 6. This CDR3 spans 14 amino acids. The full variable domain, with the rest looked up from reference TRBV7-9 and TRBJ2-7, is DTGVSQNPRHKITKRGQNVTFRCDPISEHNRLYWYRQTLGQGPEFLTYFQNEAQLEKSRLLSDRFSAERPKGSFSTLEIQRTEQGDSAMYLCASSPWDREYEQYFGPGTRLTVT.

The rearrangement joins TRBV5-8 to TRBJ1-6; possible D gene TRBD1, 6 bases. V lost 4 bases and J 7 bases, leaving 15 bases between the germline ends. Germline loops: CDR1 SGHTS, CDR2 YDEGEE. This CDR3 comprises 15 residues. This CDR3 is CASSPSGHRNSPLHF. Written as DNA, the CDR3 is TGTGCCAGCAGCCCGTCGGGACATAGGAATTCACCCCTCCACTTT.

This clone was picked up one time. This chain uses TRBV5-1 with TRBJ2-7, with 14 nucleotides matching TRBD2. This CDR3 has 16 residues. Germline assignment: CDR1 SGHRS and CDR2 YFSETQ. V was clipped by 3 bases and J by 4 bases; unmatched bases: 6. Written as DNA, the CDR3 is TGCGCCAGCAGCTCAACCGGGACTAGCGGGAGTTACGAGCAGTACTTC. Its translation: CASSSTGTSGSYEQYF.

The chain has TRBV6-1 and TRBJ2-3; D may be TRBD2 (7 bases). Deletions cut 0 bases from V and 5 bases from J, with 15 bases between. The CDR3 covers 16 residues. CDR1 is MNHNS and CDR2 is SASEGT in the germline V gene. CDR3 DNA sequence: TGTGCCAGCAGTGAAGCGCGTTCGAGGGGGGGAGATACGCAGTATTTT. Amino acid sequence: CASSEARSRGGDTQYF.

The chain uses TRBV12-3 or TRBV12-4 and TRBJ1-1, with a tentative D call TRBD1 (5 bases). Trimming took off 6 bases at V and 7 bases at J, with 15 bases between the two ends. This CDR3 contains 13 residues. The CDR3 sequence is CASRGGESREAFF. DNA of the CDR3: TGTGCCAGCAGGGGGGGAGAGAGCCGTGAAGCTTTCTTT.

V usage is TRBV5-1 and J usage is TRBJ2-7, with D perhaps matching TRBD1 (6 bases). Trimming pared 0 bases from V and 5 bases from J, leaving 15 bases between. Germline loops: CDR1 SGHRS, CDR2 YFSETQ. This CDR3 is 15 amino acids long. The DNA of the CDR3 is TGCGCCAGCAGCTTGGAGGGGACATTTGACGACGAGCAGTACTTC. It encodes CASSLEGTFDDEQYF.

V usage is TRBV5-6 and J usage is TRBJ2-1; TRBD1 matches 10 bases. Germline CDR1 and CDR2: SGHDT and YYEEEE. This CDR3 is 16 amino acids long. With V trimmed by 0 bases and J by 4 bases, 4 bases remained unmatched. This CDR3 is CASSLAGTGVYNEQFF. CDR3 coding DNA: TGTGCCAGCAGCTTGGCCGGGACAGGGGTTTACAATGAGCAGTTCTTC.

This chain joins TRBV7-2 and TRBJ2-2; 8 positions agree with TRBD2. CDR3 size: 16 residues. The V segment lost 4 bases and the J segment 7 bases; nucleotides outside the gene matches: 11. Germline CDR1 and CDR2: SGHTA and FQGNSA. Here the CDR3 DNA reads TGTGCCAGCAGCTACTTGGTGCGGGAGGCGGGCGGGGAGCTGTTTTTT. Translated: CASSYLVREAGGELFF.

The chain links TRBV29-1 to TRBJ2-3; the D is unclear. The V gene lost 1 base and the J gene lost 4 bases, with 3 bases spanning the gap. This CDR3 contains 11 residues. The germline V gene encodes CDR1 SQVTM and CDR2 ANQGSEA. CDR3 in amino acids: CSVEVSDTQYF. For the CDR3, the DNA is TGCAGCGTTGAAGTCTCAGATACGCAGTATTTT.

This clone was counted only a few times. The DNA for the CDR3 is TGTGCCAGCGCCGCAGGGAATTCACCCCTCCACTTT. It codes for CASAAGNSPLHF. The V call is TRBV6-5, the J call TRBJ1-6; D might be TRBD1 (5 bases). The germline gives CDR1 MNHEY, CDR2 SVGAGI. Trimming pared 8 bases from V and 7 bases from J, leaving 9 bases between. The CDR3 has 12 residues.

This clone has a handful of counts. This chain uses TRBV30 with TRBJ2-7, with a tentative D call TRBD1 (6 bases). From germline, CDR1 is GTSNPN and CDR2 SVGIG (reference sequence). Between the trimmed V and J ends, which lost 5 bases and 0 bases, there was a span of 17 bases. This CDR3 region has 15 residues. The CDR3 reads CAWVPDSLSSYEQYF. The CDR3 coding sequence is TGTGCCTGGGTTCCGGACAGCTTGAGCTCCTACGAGCAGTACTTC. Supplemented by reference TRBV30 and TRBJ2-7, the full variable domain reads SQTIHQWPATLVQPVGSPLSLECTVEGTSNPNLYWYRQAAGRGLQLLFYSVGIGQISSEVPQNLSASRPQDRQFILSSKKLLLSDSGFYLCAWVPDSLSSYEQYFGPGTRLTVT.

The CDR3 coding sequence is TGTGCCAGCAGCTTAGGGCAGACAAATGAGCAGTTCTTC. As protein: CASSLGQTNEQFF. This sequence joins TRBV11-3 and TRBJ2-1; D is unresolved. CDR3 length: 13 amino acids. The germline gives CDR1 SGHNT, CDR2 YENEEA. Deletions cut 1 base from V and 7 bases from J, with 8 bases between.

CDR3: CASSPSNLNGYTF. CDR3 bases: TGTGCCAGTAGTCCCTCCAACCTAAATGGCTACACCTTC. This chain joins TRBV19 and TRBJ1-2; D gene uncertain. CDR1 is LNHDA, CDR2 SQIVND, per germline (reference sequence). This CDR3 comprises 13 residues. Trimming took 5 bases from V and 6 from J, leaving 13 bases between them. The full variable domain, with the rest looked up from reference TRBV19 and TRBJ1-2, is DGGITQSPKYLFRKEGQNVTLSCEQNLNHDAMYWYRQDPGQGLRLIYYSQIVNDFQKGDIAEGYSVSREKKESFPLTVTSAQKNPTAFYLCASSPSNLNGYTFGSGTRLTVV.

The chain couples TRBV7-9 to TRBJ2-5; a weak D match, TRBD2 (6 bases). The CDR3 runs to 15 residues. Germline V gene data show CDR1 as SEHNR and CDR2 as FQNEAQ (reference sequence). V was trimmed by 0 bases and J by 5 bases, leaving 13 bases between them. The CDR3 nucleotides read TGTGCCAGCAGCTTAGCGCCGGAGGGAATGGAGACCCAGTACTTC. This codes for CASSLAPEGMETQYF.

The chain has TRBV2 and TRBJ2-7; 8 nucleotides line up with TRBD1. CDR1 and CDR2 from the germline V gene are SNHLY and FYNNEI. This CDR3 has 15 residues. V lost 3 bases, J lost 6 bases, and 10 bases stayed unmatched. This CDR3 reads CASSERTGYLSEQYF. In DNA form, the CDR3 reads TGTGCCAGCAGTGAGAGGACAGGGTATCTGTCCGAGCAGTACTTC.

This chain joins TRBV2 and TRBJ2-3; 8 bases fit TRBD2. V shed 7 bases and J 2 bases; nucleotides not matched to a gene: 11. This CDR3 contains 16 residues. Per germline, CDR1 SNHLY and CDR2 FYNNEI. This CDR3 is CASKASGLTSTDTQYF. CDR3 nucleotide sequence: TGTGCCAGCAAGGCTAGCGGGCTTACCTCCACAGATACGCAGTATTTT. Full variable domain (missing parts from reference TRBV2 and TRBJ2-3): EPEVTQTPSHQVTQMGQEVILRCVPISNHLYFYWYRQILGQKVEFLVSFYNNEISEKSEIFDDQFSVERPDGSNFTLKIRSTKLEDSAMYFCASKASGLTSTDTQYFGPGTRLTVL.

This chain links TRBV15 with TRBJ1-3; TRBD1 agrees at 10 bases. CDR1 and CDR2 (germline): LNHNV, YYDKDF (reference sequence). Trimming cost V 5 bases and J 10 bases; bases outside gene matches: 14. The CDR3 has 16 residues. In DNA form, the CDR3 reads TGTGCCACCAGCGAGGACAGGGGGAGGTTAAGTCAGACCATATATTTT. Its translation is CATSEDRGRLSQTIYF. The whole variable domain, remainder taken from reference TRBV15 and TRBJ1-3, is DAMVIQNPRYQVTQFGKPVTLSCSQTLNHNVMYWYQQKSSQAPKLLFHYYDKDFNNEADTPDNFQSRRPNTSFCFLDIRSPGLGDTAMYLCATSEDRGRLSQTIYFGEGSWLTVV.